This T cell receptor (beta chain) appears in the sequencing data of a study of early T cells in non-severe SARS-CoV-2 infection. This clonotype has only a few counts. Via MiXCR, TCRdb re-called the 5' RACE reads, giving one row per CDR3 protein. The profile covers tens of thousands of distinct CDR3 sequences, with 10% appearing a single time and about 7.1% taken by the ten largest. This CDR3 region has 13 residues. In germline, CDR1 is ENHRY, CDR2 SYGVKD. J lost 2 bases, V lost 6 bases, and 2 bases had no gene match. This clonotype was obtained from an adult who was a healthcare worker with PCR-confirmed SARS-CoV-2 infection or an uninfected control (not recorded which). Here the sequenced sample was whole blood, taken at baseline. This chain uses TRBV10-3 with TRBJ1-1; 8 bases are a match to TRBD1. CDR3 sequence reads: CAISRGPNTEAFF. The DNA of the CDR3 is TGTGCCATCAGCAGGGGGCCCAACACTGAAGCTTTCTTT.